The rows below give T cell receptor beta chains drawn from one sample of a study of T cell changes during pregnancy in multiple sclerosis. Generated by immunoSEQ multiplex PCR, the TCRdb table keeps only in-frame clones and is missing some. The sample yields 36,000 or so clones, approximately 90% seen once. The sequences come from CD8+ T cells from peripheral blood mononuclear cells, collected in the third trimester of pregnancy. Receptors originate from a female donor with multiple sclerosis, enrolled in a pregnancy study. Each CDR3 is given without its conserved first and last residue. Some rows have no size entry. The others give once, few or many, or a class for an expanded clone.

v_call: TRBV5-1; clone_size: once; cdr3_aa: ASSLGQGVIDEQY
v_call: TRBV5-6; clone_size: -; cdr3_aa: ASSYLRYTGELF
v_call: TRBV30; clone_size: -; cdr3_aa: AWDGGSHEQY
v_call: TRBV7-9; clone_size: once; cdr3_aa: ASSRWTGEEAF
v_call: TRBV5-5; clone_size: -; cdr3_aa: ASGIREGLAGGRNEQF
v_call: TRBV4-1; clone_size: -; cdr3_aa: ASSQDPQALLYGYT
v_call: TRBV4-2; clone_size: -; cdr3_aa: ASSQGQGTGELF
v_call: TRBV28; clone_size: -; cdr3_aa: ASSLGTGDEQY
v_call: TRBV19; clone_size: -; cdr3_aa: ASSIVRALRGQPQH
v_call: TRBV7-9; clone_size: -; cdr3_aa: ASSTDRVPTHEQF
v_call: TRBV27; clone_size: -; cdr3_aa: ASSLGASNSYEQY
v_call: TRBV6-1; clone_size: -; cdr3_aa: ASSSSLGGTDTQY
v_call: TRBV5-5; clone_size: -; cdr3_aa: ASSLPGVSYEQY
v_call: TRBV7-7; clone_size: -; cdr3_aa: ASSPGDRFSSGANVLT
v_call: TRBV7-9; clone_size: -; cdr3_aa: ASSFGTRGPDEQF
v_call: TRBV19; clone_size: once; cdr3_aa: ASSTWTGVGTEAF
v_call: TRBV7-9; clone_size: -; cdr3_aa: ASSPARPNSYEQY
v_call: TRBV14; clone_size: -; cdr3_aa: ASSPGLAHSNTGELF
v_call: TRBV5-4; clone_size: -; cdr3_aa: ASSLAPGVTNQPQH
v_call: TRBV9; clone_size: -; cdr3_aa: ASKGDNNYGYT
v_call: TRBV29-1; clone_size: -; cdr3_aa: SVDFSPGQIYGYT
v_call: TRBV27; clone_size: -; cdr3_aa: ASSPQAGEGAF
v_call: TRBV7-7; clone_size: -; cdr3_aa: ASSLAPGQGNEQF
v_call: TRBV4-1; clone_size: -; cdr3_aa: ASSQLIAGEWGSYEQY
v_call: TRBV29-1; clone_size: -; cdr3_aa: SVEQGVGESVEAATEAF
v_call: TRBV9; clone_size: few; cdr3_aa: ASSETNRQAEAF
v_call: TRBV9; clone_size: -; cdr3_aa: ASSVVGDTYEQY
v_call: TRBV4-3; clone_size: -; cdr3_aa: ASSPTMNTEAF
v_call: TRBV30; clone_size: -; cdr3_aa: AWSAGTGVSSPLH
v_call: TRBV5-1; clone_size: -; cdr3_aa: ASSLSEGGTEAF
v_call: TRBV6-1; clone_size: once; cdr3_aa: ARGTGTGEEKLF
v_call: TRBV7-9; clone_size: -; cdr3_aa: ASGGQVDRVD
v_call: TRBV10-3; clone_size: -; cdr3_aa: AITLDGVDGYT
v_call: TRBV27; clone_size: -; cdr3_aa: ASSSLAGGPDEQF
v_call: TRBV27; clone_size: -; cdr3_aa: ASSWGTGNRNQPQH
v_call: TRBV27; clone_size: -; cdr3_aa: ASTSGGENTEAF
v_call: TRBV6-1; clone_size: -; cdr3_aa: ASSVHTTEHTQY
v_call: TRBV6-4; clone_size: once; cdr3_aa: ASSEMLAGGSYEQY
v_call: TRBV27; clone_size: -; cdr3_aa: ASSLGSGAGELF
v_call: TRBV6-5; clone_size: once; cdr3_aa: ASSHNLGGKLF
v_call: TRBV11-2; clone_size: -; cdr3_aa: ASSAAGGGNTIY
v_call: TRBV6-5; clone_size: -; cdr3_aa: ASSYGAGAYEQY
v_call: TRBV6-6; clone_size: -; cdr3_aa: ASRGQFSNQPQH